This TCR beta chain was profiled in a study of regulatory dendritic cells for organ transplantation. Overall study results and limits: Memory CD8+ clonal expansion seemed more limited with regulatory than mature dendritic cells. Naive CD4+ and CD8+ repertoires were highly diverse; memory CD8+ was most oligoclonal.

This clone was detected a few times. What it binds is unknown. FACS sorted CD4+ or CD8+ T cells into CD45RA+ naive and CD45RO+ memory. Germline V gene sequence: CDR1 LNHNV, CDR2 YYDKDF (reference sequence). The V segment lost 1 base and the J segment 1 base; nucleotides outside the gene matches: 13. The CDR3 covers 18 residues. Libraries were prepared by immunoSEQ multiplex PCR; TCRdb keeps only in-frame clonotypes and omits some of them. Among under 40,000 clones listed, 80% to 95% were seen once. The chain couples TRBV15 to TRBJ2-7; 7 nucleotides line up with TRBD2. This TCR was sampled from a human donor in good health. The sequencing sample was made of naive CD8+ T cells from blood. Subset of the sample: CD45RA+ naive T cells. CDR3 DNA: TGTGCCACCAGCAGAGGTGTCTTAGCGGGTCTGAGGTCCTACGAGCAGTACTTC. It specifies CATSRGVLAGLRSYEQYF.